These 29 T cell receptor beta chains originate from one sample sequenced in a study of cytomegalovirus exposure and HLA in healthy donors. PCR involved 60 Vbeta and 13 Jbeta primers. The protocol was immunoSEQ multiplex PCR, while the TCRdb copy is restricted to in-frame clones and leaves out a portion. The sample has about 160,000 clones. The sample comprised PBMCs. Receptors were obtained from an older woman in good health and CMV-seronegative.

Regarding this clone: Other DNA sequences in the sample encode the same CDR3. The gene calls are TRBV7-3 and TRBJ2-7, with D possibly matching TRBD1 (7 bases). Between the trimmed V and J ends, which lost 6 bases and 6 bases, there was a span of 12 bases. Germline-derived CDR1 and CDR2 are SGHTA and FQGTGA. CDR3 length: 12 residues. CDR3 loop: CASSSQGGEQYF. The CDR3 DNA follows: TGTGCCAGCAGTTCTCAGGGGGGCGAGCAGTACTTC. Drawing the rest from reference TRBV7-3 and TRBJ2-7, the complete variable domain is GAGVSQTPSNKVTEKGKYVELRCDPISGHTALYWYRQSLGQGPEFLIYFQGTGAADDSGLPNDRFFAVRPEGSVSTLKIQRTERGDSAVYLCASSSQGGEQYFGPGTRLTVT.

The chain has TRBV5-4 and TRBJ2-1; 7 nucleotides line up with TRBD1. V lost 5 bases, J lost 0 bases, and 11 bases stayed unmatched. The germline V gene encodes CDR1 SGHNT and CDR2 YYREEE (reference sequence). The length of the CDR3 is 17 residues. The CDR3 region is CASRTGTDLYSYNEQFF. CDR3 bases: TGTGCCAGCAGGACCGGGACAGACCTCTACTCCTACAATGAGCAGTTCTTC.

DNA for the CDR3: TGTGCCAGCTCACCAATAGACAGGCCTGAAGCTTTCTTT. Its protein product is CASSPIDRPEAFF. J is TRBJ1-1 and V is TRBV18; possible D gene TRBD1, 6 bases. V lost 2 bases to trimming and J lost 6 bases, with 10 bases between them. The CDR3 is 13 amino acids. CDR1 KGHSH and CDR2 LQKENI come from the germline V gene.

The rearrangement links TRBV23-1 to TRBJ2-7, with 8 bases that match TRBD1. TRBV23-1 is recorded as an ORF, its role being uncertain. The CDR3 spans 15 residues. Losses at the gene ends were 0 bases for V and 4 bases for J; bases not matched to a gene: 5. The CDR3 DNA follows: TGCGCCAGCAGTCAATCTCGGGACAGGAGTTACGAGCAGTACTTC. This codes for CASSQSRDRSYEQYF.

The V call is TRBV7-9, the J call TRBJ2-1; perhaps TRBD2 as D (5 bases). Germline lookup yields CDR1 SEHNR and CDR2 FQNEAQ (reference sequence). The CDR3 is 17 residues long. Trimming removed 3 bases from V and 0 bases from J, with 15 bases in between. CDR3 coding DNA: TGTGCCAGCAGCTTCGGCGGAGGCCCTCGCTCCTACAATGAGCAGTTCTTC. It codes for CASSFGGGPRSYNEQFF.

This chain links TRBV9 with TRBJ2-6; 9 bases are shared with TRBD1. V shed 3 bases and J 1 base; nucleotides not matched to a gene: 5. Germline values: CDR1 SGDLS, CDR2 YYNGEE. The CDR3 is 17 residues long. The CDR3 DNA follows: TGTGCCAGCAGCGCGGGACAGGGCCTGTCTGGGGCCAACGTCCTGACTTTC. Translation gives CASSAGQGLSGANVLTF.

V gene TRBV29-1 combines with J gene TRBJ2-7; 9 nucleotides line up with TRBD1. The trim removed 5 bases at V and 3 bases at J, leaving 5 bases unmatched. The CDR3 spans 13 residues. Per the germline V gene, CDR1 is SQVTM and CDR2 is ANQGSEA. The CDR3 here is CSVKGQGGYEQYF. In DNA, the CDR3 is TGCAGCGTTAAGGGACAGGGAGGCTACGAGCAGTACTTC.

This chain joins TRBV6-5 and TRBJ2-7; tentative D call: TRBD2 (6 bases). The CDR3 totals 15 residues. Germline V gene sequence: CDR1 MNHEY, CDR2 SVGAGI. V shed 2 bases and J shed 6 bases, with 17 bases lying between them. CDR3 in DNA: TGTGCCAGCAGTTACCAATGGACTATCCCCTCCGAGCAGTACTTC. Translating gives CASSYQWTIPSEQYF.

This chain joins TRBV6-5 and TRBJ1-2; possible D gene TRBD1, 6 bases. This CDR3 is 14 amino acids long. Trimming left V 0 bases short and J 4 bases short, with 9 bases between. Germline CDR1 reads MNHEY; CDR2 reads SVGAGI. The CDR3 region is CASSYSMGAYGYTF. CDR3 DNA: TGTGCCAGCAGTTACTCGATGGGGGCCTATGGCTACACCTTC.

In the case of this clone: The same CDR3 also results from other DNA sequences found in this sample. V gene TRBV7-2 combines with J gene TRBJ1-5; 9 bases align to TRBD1. CDR3 length: 14 residues. The germline V gene encodes CDR1 SGHTA and CDR2 FQGNSA. After removal of 5 bases from V and 8 bases from J, the junction contained 7 bases not matched to a gene. CDR3 in DNA: TGTGCCAGCAGCACGCGGGACAGGGCGGAGCCCCAGCATTTT. This gives the protein CASSTRDRAEPQHF.

V gene TRBV5-1 combines with J gene TRBJ2-3; D possibly corresponds to TRBD1 (6 bases). The V gene lost 1 base and the J gene lost 2 bases, with 14 bases spanning the gap. The CDR3 spans 16 residues. The germline V gene has CDR1 SGHRS and CDR2 YFSETQ. The CDR3 here is CASSLYGRGITDTQYF. Here the CDR3 DNA reads TGCGCCAGCAGCTTGTATGGCAGGGGAATCACAGATACGCAGTATTTT.

The chain's CDR3 is CASSVTYRARRNTEAFF. The CDR3 DNA is TGTGCCAGCAGTGTAACATACAGGGCGAGGAGAAACACTGAAGCTTTCTTT. The V gene is TRBV27, the J gene TRBJ1-1; D is perhaps TRBD1 (6 bases). The germline gives CDR1 MNHEY, CDR2 SMNVEV (reference sequence). The V gene lost 5 bases and the J gene lost 2 bases, with 21 bases spanning the gap. The CDR3 is made up of 17 amino acids.

The V gene is TRBV6-5, the J gene TRBJ2-7; TRBD1 matches at 7 bases. The germline CDR1 and CDR2 sequences are MNHEY and SVGAGI. The CDR3 is 12 amino acids. Trimming took 6 bases from V and 4 from J; bases not matched to a gene: 3. CDR3 loop: CASSPRGYEQYF. The CDR3 coding sequence is TGTGCCAGCAGCCCCAGGGGGTACGAGCAGTACTTC.

The V and J genes are TRBV10-3 and TRBJ2-7; D is unresolved. This CDR3 spans 15 amino acids. Between the trimmed V and J ends, which lost 4 bases and 2 bases, there was a span of 15 bases. Germline V lookup: CDR1 ENHRY, CDR2 SYGVKD. The CDR3 nucleotides are TGTGCCATCAGTGTCGACCGAGGCTCTACCTACGAGCAGTACTTC. This translates into CAISVDRGSTYEQYF.

The rearrangement links TRBV5-1 to TRBJ2-5; 10 nucleotides line up with TRBD1. V dropped 4 bases and J dropped 5; count of bases not matched to a gene: 8. Germline assignment: CDR1 SGHRS and CDR2 YFSETQ. There are 15 residues in the CDR3. The CDR3 reads CASSAGTGAKETQYF. The CDR3 DNA is TGCGCCAGCAGCGCCGGGACAGGGGCAAAGGAGACCCAGTACTTC.

The genes are TRBV5-4 and TRBJ1-3; tentatively, D is TRBD1 (6 bases). The V end lost 9 bases, the J end lost 2 bases, and 15 bases lay between the germline ends. This CDR3 has 14 amino acids. Germline-derived CDR1 and CDR2 are SGHNT and YYREEE (reference sequence). The CDR3 region is CAIHFRGTGNTIYF. CDR3 nucleotides: TGTGCCATCCACTTCAGGGGTACTGGAAACACCATATATTTT.

The chain uses TRBV9 and TRBJ1-4; D gene ambiguous. Trimming took 0 bases from V and 4 from J, leaving 13 bases between them. The CDR3 runs to 16 residues. Germline V CDR1 and CDR2: SGDLS, YYNGEE. The CDR3 loop reads CASSVGRYEGNEKLFF. In nucleotides, the CDR3 is TGTGCCAGCAGCGTAGGCCGCTATGAGGGTAATGAAAAACTGTTTTTT.

The chain uses TRBV6-6 and TRBJ1-5; 8 positions match TRBD1. Per the germline V gene, CDR1 is MNHNY and CDR2 is SVGAGI (reference sequence). V shed 6 bases and J 1 base; nucleotides not matched to a gene: 8. There are 16 residues in the CDR3. CDR3 protein: CASRGRGQGSNQPQHF. The DNA of the CDR3 is TGTGCCAGCAGGGGCAGGGGGCAAGGGAGCAATCAGCCCCAGCATTTT.

The rearrangement links TRBV2 to TRBJ1-6; 9 nucleotides line up with TRBD1. The CDR3 runs to 16 residues. Germline CDR1 and CDR2: SNHLY and FYNNEI. V was pared by 3 bases and J by 6 bases, with 6 bases of the junction left unmatched. The CDR3 protein is CASSEGTGTFNSPLHF. The CDR3 DNA is TGTGCCAGCAGTGAGGGGACAGGGACCTTTAATTCACCCCTCCACTTT.

This chain uses TRBV29-1 with TRBJ2-2; 9 positions agree with TRBD2. CDR1 SQVTM and CDR2 ANQGSEA come from the germline V gene. This CDR3 is built from 14 residues. Germline trimming cut 4 bases from V and 4 bases from J; bases unmatched to any gene: 4. CDR3 residues: CSVVVTSGTGELFF. The CDR3 nucleotides are TGCAGCGTTGTTGTGACTAGCGGCACCGGGGAGCTGTTTTTT.

The J gene is TRBJ2-2, the V gene TRBV9; 9 bases align to TRBD2. Germline V CDR1 and CDR2: SGDLS, YYNGEE. The ends lost 0 bases at V and 7 bases at J; junction bases unmatched: 7. This CDR3 has 16 residues. The CDR3 nucleotides are TGTGCCAGCAGCGTAGATAGCGGGGGAGTGGGCGGGGAGCTGTTTTTT. Translating gives CASSVDSGGVGGELFF. The complete variable domain, with remaining parts taken from reference TRBV9 and TRBJ2-2, reads DSGVTQTPKHLITATGQRVTLRCSPRSGDLSVYWYQQSLDQGLQFLIQYYNGEERAKGNILERFSAQQFPDLHSELNLSSLELGDSALYFCASSVDSGGVGGELFFGEGSRLTVL.

The chain is built from TRBV7-2 and TRBJ2-3, with TRBD2 matching over 7 bases. Losses at the gene ends were 3 bases for V and 0 bases for J; bases not matched to a gene: 3. Germline-derived CDR1 and CDR2 are SGHTA and FQGNSA. The CDR3 is made up of 15 amino acids. CDR3 protein: CASSFPSGSTDTQYF. The CDR3 DNA reads TGTGCCAGCAGCTTCCCTAGCGGAAGCACAGATACGCAGTATTTT.

DNA of the CDR3: TGTGCCAGCAGTGCAGGGTTATCTGGAAACACCATATATTTT. Its translation is CASSAGLSGNTIYF. The V gene is TRBV2, the J gene TRBJ1-3, with a tentative D call TRBD1 (5 bases). Germline V gives CDR1 SNHLY, CDR2 FYNNEI. The CDR3 contains 14 residues. Deletions cut 4 bases from V and 1 base from J, with 8 bases between.

This chain's CDR3 is CASSLQGMNTEAFF. The CDR3 DNA is TGTGCCAGCTCACTGCAGGGAATGAACACTGAAGCTTTCTTT. The genes are TRBV18 and TRBJ1-1; D may be TRBD1 (5 bases). V was trimmed by 4 bases and J by 0 bases, leaving 9 bases between them. This CDR3 contains 14 residues. Germline-derived CDR1 and CDR2 are KGHSH and LQKENI.

The V call is TRBV18, the J call TRBJ1-1; D perhaps matches TRBD1 (5 bases). V was trimmed by 2 bases and J by 7 bases, leaving 11 bases between them. Per the germline V gene, CDR1 is KGHSH and CDR2 is LQKENI. There are 13 residues in the CDR3. CDR3 coding DNA: TGTGCCAGCTCACCAGGAGGGGAAGGTGAAGCTTTCTTT. Its protein product is CASSPGGEGEAFF.

V gene TRBV7-2 combines with J gene TRBJ2-3; D uncertain. Germline V gene lookup returns CDR1 SGHTA and CDR2 FQGNSA. The CDR3 is made up of 12 amino acids. V shed 0 bases and J shed 5 bases, with 3 bases lying between them. Here the CDR3 reads CASSLARDTQYF. The CDR3 nucleotides are TGTGCCAGCAGCTTAGCCAGAGATACGCAGTATTTT.

V and J are TRBV5-4 and TRBJ1-2; D is unclear. The CDR3 is 16 amino acids. The ends were cut back, 3 bases at V and 3 bases at J, with 18 bases in the middle. Germline CDR1 reads SGHNT; CDR2 reads YYREEE (reference sequence). CDR3 region: CASSSLADFSYYGYTF. The CDR3, as DNA: TGTGCCAGCAGCTCCCTGGCCGACTTCTCTTACTATGGCTACACCTTC.

The chain carries TRBV5-1 and TRBJ1-4; perhaps TRBD1 as D (5 bases). The CDR3 contains 14 residues. V lost 4 bases and J lost 4, with 11 bases in between. The germline V gene encodes CDR1 SGHRS and CDR2 YFSETQ. The CDR3 loop reads CASSIFGGNEKLFF. The CDR3 nucleotides are TGCGCCAGCAGCATCTTCGGGGGTAATGAAAAACTGTTTTTT.

The V gene is TRBV12-5, the J gene TRBJ1-4; a possible D gene is TRBD1 (6 bases). The ends were cut back, 3 bases at V and 7 bases at J, with 24 bases in the middle. From germline, CDR1 is LGHNT and CDR2 FRNRAP. The CDR3 length is 18 residues. In nucleotides, the CDR3 is TGTGCTAGTGGTTTTGGCATTAAGGAAGGGACAAATAGTGAAAAACTGTTTTTT. This sequence encodes CASGFGIKEGTNSEKLFF.